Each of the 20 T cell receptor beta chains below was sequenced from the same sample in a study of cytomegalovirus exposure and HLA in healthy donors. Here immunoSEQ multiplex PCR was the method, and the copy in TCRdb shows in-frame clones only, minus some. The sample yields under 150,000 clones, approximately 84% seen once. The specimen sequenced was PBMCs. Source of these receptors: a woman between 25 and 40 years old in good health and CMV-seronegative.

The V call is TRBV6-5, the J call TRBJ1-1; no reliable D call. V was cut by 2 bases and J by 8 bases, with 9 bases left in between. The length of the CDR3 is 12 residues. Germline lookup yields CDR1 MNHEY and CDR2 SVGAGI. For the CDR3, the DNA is TGTGCCAGCAGTTACGGTTACTCGGAAGCTTTCTTT. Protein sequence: CASSYGYSEAFF.

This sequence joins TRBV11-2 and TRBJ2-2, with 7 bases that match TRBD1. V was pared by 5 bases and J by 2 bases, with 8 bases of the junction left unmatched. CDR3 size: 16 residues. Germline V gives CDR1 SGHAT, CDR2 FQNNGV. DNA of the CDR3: TGTGCCAGCAGCCCCAGACAGGGCCGAAACACCGGGGAGCTGTTTTTT. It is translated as CASSPRQGRNTGELFF.

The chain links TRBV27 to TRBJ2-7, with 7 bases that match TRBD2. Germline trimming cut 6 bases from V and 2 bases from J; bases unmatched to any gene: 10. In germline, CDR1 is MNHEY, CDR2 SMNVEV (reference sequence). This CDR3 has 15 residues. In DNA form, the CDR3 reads TGTGCCAGCAGCCCGATGGGGGGGTTGGCCTACGAGCAGTACTTC. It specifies CASSPMGGLAYEQYF.

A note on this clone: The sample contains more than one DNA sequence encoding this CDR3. The CDR3 DNA reads TGCAGTGCTTTATACAATGAGCAGTTCTTC. It codes for CSALYNEQFF. The chain joins TRBV20-1 to TRBJ2-1, with unresolved D. Germline CDR1 is DFQATT and CDR2 is SNEGSKA (reference sequence). The CDR3 is made up of 10 amino acids. Trimming stripped 5 bases from V and 4 bases from J, with 3 bases between.

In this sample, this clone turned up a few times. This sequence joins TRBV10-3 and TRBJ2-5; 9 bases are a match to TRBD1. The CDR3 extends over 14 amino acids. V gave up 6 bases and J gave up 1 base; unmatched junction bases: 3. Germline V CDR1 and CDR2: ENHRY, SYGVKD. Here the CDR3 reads CAIRPGQGQETQYF. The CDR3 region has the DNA TGTGCCATCAGGCCGGGACAGGGCCAAGAGACCCAGTACTTC.

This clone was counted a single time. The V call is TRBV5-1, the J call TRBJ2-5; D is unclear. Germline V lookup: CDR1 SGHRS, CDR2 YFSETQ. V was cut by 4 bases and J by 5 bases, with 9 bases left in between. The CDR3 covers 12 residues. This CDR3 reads CASSRLGETQYF. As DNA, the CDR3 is TGCGCCAGCAGCCGGTTGGGCGAGACCCAGTACTTC.

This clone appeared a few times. CDR3: CASSQAAEAFF. In DNA form, the CDR3 reads TGTGCCAGCAGCCAAGCTGCGGAAGCTTTCTTT. V is TRBV14 and J is TRBJ1-1; D ambiguous. Trimming took 1 base from V and 8 from J, leaving 5 bases between them. CDR3 length: 11 residues. CDR1 is SGHDN and CDR2 is FVKESK in the germline V gene.

The CDR3 reads CASSLYRQGYEQYF. As DNA, the CDR3 is TGTGCCAGCAGCTTATATCGCCAGGGCTACGAGCAGTACTTC. The J gene is TRBJ2-7, the V gene TRBV7-2; possible D gene TRBD1, 5 bases. V dropped 2 bases and J dropped 3 bases, with 11 bases sitting between them. CDR3 size: 14 residues. Germline V CDR1 and CDR2: SGHTA, FQGNSA.

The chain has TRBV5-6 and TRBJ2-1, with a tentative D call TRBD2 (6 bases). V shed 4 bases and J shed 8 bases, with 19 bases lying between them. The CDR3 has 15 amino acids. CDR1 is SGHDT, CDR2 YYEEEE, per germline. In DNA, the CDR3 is TGTGCCAGCAGCAGGAGGGTGGGGAAGGGCGATGAGCAGTTCTTC. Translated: CASSRRVGKGDEQFF.

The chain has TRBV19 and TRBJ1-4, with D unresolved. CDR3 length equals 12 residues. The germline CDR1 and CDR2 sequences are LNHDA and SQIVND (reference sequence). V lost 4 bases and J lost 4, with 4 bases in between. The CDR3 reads CASSTRNEKLFF. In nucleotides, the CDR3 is TGTGCCAGTAGTACCCGTAATGAAAAACTGTTTTTT.

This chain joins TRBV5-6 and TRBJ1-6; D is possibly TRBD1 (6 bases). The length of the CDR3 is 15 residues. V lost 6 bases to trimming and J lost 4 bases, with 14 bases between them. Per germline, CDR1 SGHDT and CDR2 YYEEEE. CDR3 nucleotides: TGTGCCAGCACCGTCCCCGGACAGTATAATTCACCCCTCCACTTT. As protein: CASTVPGQYNSPLHF. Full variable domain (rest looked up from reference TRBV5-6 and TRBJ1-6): DAGVTQSPTHLIKTRGQQVTLRCSPKSGHDTVSWYQQALGQGPQFIFQYYEEEERQRGNFPDRFSGHQFPNYSSELNVNALLLGDSALYLCASTVPGQYNSPLHFGNGTRLTVT.

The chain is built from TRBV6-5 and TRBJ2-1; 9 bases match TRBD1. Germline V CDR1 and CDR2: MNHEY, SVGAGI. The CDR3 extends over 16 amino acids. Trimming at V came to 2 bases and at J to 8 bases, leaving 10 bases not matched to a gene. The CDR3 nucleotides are TGTGCCAGCAGTTACCTTCCGGGACAGGGTTTTGATGAGCAGTTCTTC. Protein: CASSYLPGQGFDEQFF.

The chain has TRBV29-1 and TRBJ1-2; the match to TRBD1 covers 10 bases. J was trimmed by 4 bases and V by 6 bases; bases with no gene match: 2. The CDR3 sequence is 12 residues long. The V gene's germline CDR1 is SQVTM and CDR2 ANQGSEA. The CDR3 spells CSVGQGLYGYTF. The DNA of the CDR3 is TGCAGCGTGGGACAGGGGCTCTATGGCTACACCTTC.

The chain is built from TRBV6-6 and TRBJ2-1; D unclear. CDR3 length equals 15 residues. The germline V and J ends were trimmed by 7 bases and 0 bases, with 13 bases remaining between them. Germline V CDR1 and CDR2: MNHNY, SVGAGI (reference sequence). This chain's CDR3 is CASIKHESSYNEQFF. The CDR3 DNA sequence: TGTGCCAGCATCAAACACGAAAGCTCCTACAATGAGCAGTTCTTC.

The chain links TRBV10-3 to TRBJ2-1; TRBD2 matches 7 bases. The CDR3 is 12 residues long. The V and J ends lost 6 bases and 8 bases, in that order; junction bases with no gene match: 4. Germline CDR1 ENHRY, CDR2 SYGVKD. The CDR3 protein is CAISGLGDEQFF. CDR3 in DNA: TGTGCCATCAGCGGACTAGGGGATGAGCAGTTCTTC.

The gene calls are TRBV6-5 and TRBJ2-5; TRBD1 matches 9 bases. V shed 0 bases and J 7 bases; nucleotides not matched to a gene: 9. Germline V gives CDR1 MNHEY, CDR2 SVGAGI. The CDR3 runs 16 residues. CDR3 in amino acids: CASSYSQRTGEGTQYF. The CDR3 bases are TGTGCCAGCAGTTACTCCCAGAGGACAGGGGAGGGGACCCAGTACTTC.

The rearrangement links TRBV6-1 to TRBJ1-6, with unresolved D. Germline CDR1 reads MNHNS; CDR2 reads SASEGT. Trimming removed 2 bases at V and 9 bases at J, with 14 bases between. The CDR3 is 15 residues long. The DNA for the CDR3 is TGTGCCAGCAGTGAATTCCCAGGTTCGATTTCACCCCTCCACTTT. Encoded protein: CASSEFPGSISPLHF.

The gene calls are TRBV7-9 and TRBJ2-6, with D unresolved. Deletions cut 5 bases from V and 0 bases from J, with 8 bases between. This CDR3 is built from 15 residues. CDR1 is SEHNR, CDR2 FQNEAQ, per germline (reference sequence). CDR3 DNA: TGTGCCAGCAGCCTCTTCCTCTCTGGGGCCAACGTCCTGACTTTC. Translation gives CASSLFLSGANVLTF. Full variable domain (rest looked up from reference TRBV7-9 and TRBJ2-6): DTGVSQNPRHKITKRGQNVTFRCDPISEHNRLYWYRQTLGQGPEFLTYFQNEAQLEKSRLLSDRFSAERPKGSFSTLEIQRTEQGDSAMYLCASSLFLSGANVLTFGAGSRLTVL.

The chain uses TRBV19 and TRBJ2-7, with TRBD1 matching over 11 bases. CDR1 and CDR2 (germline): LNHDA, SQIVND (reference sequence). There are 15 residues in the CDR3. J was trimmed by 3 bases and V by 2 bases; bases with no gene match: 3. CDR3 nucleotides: TGTGCCAGTAGTATACCGGGACAGGGGGTCTACGAGCAGTACTTC. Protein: CASSIPGQGVYEQYF.

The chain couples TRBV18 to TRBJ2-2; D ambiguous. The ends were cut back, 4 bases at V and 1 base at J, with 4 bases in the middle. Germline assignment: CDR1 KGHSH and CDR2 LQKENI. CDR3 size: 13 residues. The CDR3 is CASSLLNTGELFF. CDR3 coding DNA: TGTGCCAGCTCACTTCTGAACACCGGGGAGCTGTTTTTT.